Below are 30 T cell receptor beta chains sequenced from a single sample in a study of Ad26.COV2.S vaccination and SARS-CoV-2 variants. The treatment: some 20 received Ad26.COV2.S at low or high dose, single or two shots; about five received placebo; per-sample allocation not given. Collection of samples fell on day 63 after the first vaccine or placebo injection. Generated by immunoSEQ multiplex PCR, the TCRdb table keeps only in-frame clones and is missing some. The data hold 300,000 to 400,000 clones, with 87% observed a single time. The material was peripheral blood, obtained in a trial of Ad26.COV2.S vaccine versus placebo. The receptors here all came from a person aged 18-65 years who received the Ad26.COV2.S COVID-19 vaccine or a placebo.

The V and J genes are TRBV7-9 and TRBJ1-5, with D tentatively TRBD1 (6 bases). Germline V gene lookup returns CDR1 SEHNR and CDR2 FQNEAQ (reference sequence). V gave up 3 bases and J gave up 6 bases, with 9 bases separating them. The CDR3 consists of 13 residues. The CDR3 region is CASSFEGVQPQHF. CDR3 nucleotides: TGTGCCAGCAGCTTTGAGGGGGTTCAGCCCCAGCATTTT.

As for this clone: Germline and junction disagree at one end, which may indicate a read error. The CDR3 sequence is CASSLQLYRDASF. The CDR3, as DNA: TGTGCCAGCAGTCTGCAGCTCTACCGGGACGCGAGCTTC. The chain couples TRBV12-3 or TRBV12-4 to TRBJ2-7; D is perhaps TRBD1 or TRBD2 (5 bases each). The CDR3 runs 13 residues.

The V and J genes are TRBV4-1 and TRBJ1-6; tentative D call: TRBD1 (6 bases). V gave up 1 base and J gave up 2 bases, with 9 bases separating them. CDR1 MGHRA and CDR2 YSYEKL come from the germline V gene. The CDR3 covers 16 residues. The CDR3 region has the DNA TGCGCCAGCAGCCAAGCAGGGGCCACCTATAATTCACCCCTCCACTTT. Its translation: CASSQAGATYNSPLHF.

This chain joins TRBV9 and TRBJ2-2; tentative D call: TRBD2 (5 bases). V was clipped by 6 bases and J by 7 bases, with 19 bases between them. There are 15 residues in the CDR3. CDR1 and CDR2 from the germline V gene are SGDLS and YYNGEE. CDR3 in amino acids: CASTTSGEFIGELFF. The CDR3 DNA reads TGTGCCAGCACCACCTCCGGGGAGTTCATCGGGGAGCTGTTTTTT.

The sample holds one count of this clone. The genes are TRBV3-1 (or the pseudogene TRBV3-2) and TRBJ2-2; D remains ambiguous. This CDR3 region has 13 residues. V shed 5 bases and J shed 0 bases, with 4 bases lying between them. Germline V gene sequence: CDR1 LGHDT, CDR2 YNNKEL (reference sequence). The chain's CDR3 is CASSSTNTGELFF. The CDR3 nucleotides read TGTGCCAGCAGCTCGACGAACACCGGGGAGCTGTTTTTT.

The V and J genes are TRBV4-1 and TRBJ2-7, with a possible D match to TRBD1 (5 bases). There are 15 residues in the CDR3. From germline, CDR1 is MGHRA and CDR2 YSYEKL. Trimming took off 1 base at V and 0 bases at J, with 10 bases between the two ends. This CDR3 reads CASSQVKDTSYEQYF. The CDR3 region has the DNA TGCGCCAGCAGCCAAGTTAAGGACACCTCCTACGAGCAGTACTTC.

This rearrangement joins TRBV12-3 or TRBV12-4 to TRBJ1-6, with D perhaps matching TRBD1 (5 bases). The CDR3 totals 13 residues. Trimming shortened V by 6 bases and J by 9 bases, and 12 bases separated the two germline ends. CDR3 amino acids: CASRPGRVSPLHF. The CDR3 nucleotides read TGTGCCAGCAGACCAGGGAGAGTTTCACCCCTCCACTTT.

The chain combines TRBV27 with TRBJ2-7; TRBD2 might be the D (6 bases). The germline V gene has CDR1 MNHEY and CDR2 SMNVEV (reference sequence). V gave up 3 bases and J gave up 5 bases, with 14 bases separating them. CDR3 length: 14 amino acids. CDR3 sequence (DNA): TGTGCCAGCAGTTTGACGCGGGGTAATAACGAGCAGTACTTC. Translation: CASSLTRGNNEQYF.

This chain connects TRBV7-3 to TRBJ1-5; TRBD1 is a possible D gene (5 bases). Germline CDR1 SGHTA, CDR2 FQGTGA. Trimming took off 5 bases at V and 5 bases at J, with 19 bases between the two ends. This CDR3 has 16 amino acids. The CDR3 here is CASSPTGPGQDQPQHF. The CDR3 DNA follows: TGTGCCAGCAGCCCGACGGGGCCAGGGCAGGATCAGCCCCAGCATTTT.

This chain links TRBV4-3 with TRBJ2-2; D is tentatively TRBD1 or TRBD2 (5 bases each). Between the trimmed V and J ends, which lost 0 bases and 3 bases, there was a span of 17 bases. The CDR3 runs to 18 residues. Germline values: CDR1 LGHNA, CDR2 YSLEER. CDR3 region: CASSQDSTGTQYTGELFF. In nucleotides, the CDR3 is TGCGCCAGCAGCCAAGATTCCACCGGGACCCAGTACACCGGGGAGCTGTTTTTT.

V gene TRBV5-4 combines with J gene TRBJ1-1, with D possibly being TRBD1 (5 bases). The V end was cut by 3 bases, the J end by 7 bases, with 19 bases between. Germline V CDR1 and CDR2: SGHNT, YYREEE (reference sequence). The CDR3 spans 15 residues. The chain's CDR3 is CASSSDMGRAGEAFF. The CDR3 DNA reads as TGTGCCAGCAGCTCGGACATGGGTAGGGCTGGTGAAGCTTTCTTT. The entire variable domain, with the rest obtained from reference TRBV5-4 and TRBJ1-1, is as follows: ETGVTQSPTHLIKTRGQQVTLRCSSQSGHNTVSWYQQALGQGPQFIFQYYREEENGRGNFPPRFSGLQFPNYSSELNVNALELDDSALYLCASSSDMGRAGEAFFGQGTRLTVV.

V and J are TRBV9 and TRBJ1-5; 7 positions agree with TRBD1. J was trimmed by 4 bases and V by 4 bases; bases with no gene match: 5. This CDR3 is 14 amino acids long. Germline CDR1 and CDR2: SGDLS and YYNGEE. The CDR3 DNA reads TGTGCCAGCAGCCGGGGACAGTCAAATCAGCCCCAGCATTTT. Protein: CASSRGQSNQPQHF.

V is TRBV12-5 and J is TRBJ2-7; no clear D gene. The V and J ends lost 2 bases and 0 bases respectively, with 5 bases between them. The CDR3 consists of 13 residues. Germline V lookup: CDR1 LGHNT, CDR2 FRNRAP. The CDR3 loop reads CASGLPSSYEQYF. The DNA for the CDR3 is TGTGCTAGTGGTTTGCCTAGCTCCTACGAGCAGTACTTC.

The V call is TRBV10-3, the J call TRBJ2-2; 8 positions agree with TRBD1. Per germline, CDR1 ENHRY and CDR2 SYGVKD. The ends lost 5 bases at V and 0 bases at J; junction bases unmatched: 2. This CDR3 contains 15 residues. The CDR3 DNA follows: TGTGCCATCAGTTGGGACAGGACGAACACCGGGGAGCTGTTTTTT. Encoded protein: CAISWDRTNTGELFF.

This chain links TRBV7-2 with TRBJ1-5; TRBD1 is a possible D gene (5 bases). V lost 5 bases and J 7 bases, leaving 15 bases between the germline ends. Germline-derived CDR1 and CDR2 are SGHTA and FQGNSA. The CDR3 is 14 residues long. The CDR3 DNA sequence: TGTGCCAGCAGCGCGATGGGGGGAAACCAGCCCCAGCATTTT. Encoded protein: CASSAMGGNQPQHF. The variable domain in full, with the rest retrieved from reference TRBV7-2 and TRBJ1-5, is GAGVSQSPSNKVTEKGKDVELRCDPISGHTALYWYRQSLGQGLEFLIYFQGNSAPDKSGLPSDRFSAERTGGSVSTLTIQRTQQEDSAVYLCASSAMGGNQPQHFGDGTRLSIL.

Points on this clone: Other DNA sequences in this specimen translate into the identical CDR3. The CDR3 bases are TGTGCCAGCAGCCCTACTAGCGGGGGCACAGATACGCAGTATTTT. Its translation: CASSPTSGGTDTQYF. This chain joins TRBV7-3 and TRBJ2-3, with 10 positions matching TRBD2. There are 15 residues in the CDR3. Trimming cost V 5 bases and J 1 base; bases outside gene matches: 3. CDR1 is SGHTA and CDR2 is FQGTGA in the germline V gene.

J is TRBJ1-2 and V is TRBV9, with a tentative D call TRBD1 (5 bases). This CDR3 spans 14 amino acids. Germline CDR1 is SGDLS and CDR2 is YYNGEE. V gave up 0 bases and J gave up 3 bases, with 9 bases separating them. The CDR3 is CASSVETAHYGYTF. The CDR3 DNA reads TGTGCCAGCAGCGTAGAGACAGCCCACTATGGCTACACCTTC.

This chain links TRBV2 with TRBJ2-7; D is unclear. CDR1 is SNHLY, CDR2 FYNNEI, per germline. The CDR3 spans 15 residues. V was pared by 2 bases and J by 2 bases, with 13 bases between. As DNA, the CDR3 is TGTGCCAGCAGTGAAAATAGCAGGTTAGCCTACGAGCAGTACTTC. This gives the protein CASSENSRLAYEQYF.

This chain connects TRBV6-6 to TRBJ2-2, with 8 bases matching TRBD1. Germline trimming cut 5 bases from V and 1 base from J; bases unmatched to any gene: 9. Germline CDR1 and CDR2: MNHNY and SVGAGI (reference sequence). This CDR3 comprises 17 residues. The CDR3 bases are TGTGCCAGCAGTCGTAATAGGGGGACAGGGAACACCGGGGAGCTGTTTTTT. Its translation: CASSRNRGTGNTGELFF.

The gene calls are TRBV11-2 and TRBJ1-1; a possible D gene is TRBD1 (5 bases). From germline, CDR1 is SGHAT and CDR2 FQNNGV. The CDR3 covers 14 residues. The V end was cut by 2 bases, the J end by 10 bases, with 17 bases between. CDR3 DNA: TGTGCCAGCAGCTTAAGTGGGGAGCCCGGGGGAGCTTTCTTT. It codes for CASSLSGEPGGAFF.

This clone showed up just a few times. This chain links TRBV4-1 with TRBJ1-2; 9 nucleotides agree with TRBD1. Germline trimming cut 1 base from V and 5 bases from J; bases unmatched to any gene: 5. CDR3 length equals 15 residues. CDR1 is MGHRA and CDR2 is YSYEKL in the germline V gene. The CDR3 region has the DNA TGCGCCAGCAGCCAAGTTGACAGGGGGGATTATGGCTACACCTTC. Protein: CASSQVDRGDYGYTF.

This clone came up once. This chain links TRBV11-2 with TRBJ1-2; D gene unclear. This CDR3 is built from 15 residues. V was cut by 3 bases and J by 5 bases, with 16 bases left in between. Germline CDR1 is SGHAT and CDR2 is FQNNGV. The CDR3 protein is CASSFDTIPGYGYTF. The DNA of the CDR3 is TGTGCCAGCAGCTTCGACACAATCCCAGGATATGGCTACACCTTC.

This clone has only one observation. The chain employs TRBV11-2 and TRBJ1-1; unclear D gene. Germline CDR1 and CDR2: SGHAT and FQNNGV. CDR3 length: 13 amino acids. V shed 3 bases and J shed 1 base, with 6 bases lying between them. The CDR3 protein is CASSFTRNTEAFF. CDR3 coding DNA: TGTGCCAGCAGCTTTACACGGAACACTGAAGCTTTCTTT. Combining the CDR3 with reference TRBV11-2 and TRBJ1-1 gives the whole variable domain EAGVAQSPRYKIIEKRQSVAFWCNPISGHATLYWYQQILGQGPKLLIQFQNNGVVDDSQLPKDRFSAERLKGVDSTLKIQPAKLEDSAVYLCASSFTRNTEAFFGQGTRLTVV.

The chain employs TRBV30 and TRBJ2-7; 10 nucleotides line up with TRBD2. Germline V gene data show CDR1 as GTSNPN and CDR2 as SVGIG (reference sequence). J gave up 3 bases and V 2 bases, and 7 bases lay outside the gene matches. This CDR3 has 15 amino acids. The CDR3 spells CAWSFSGGLLYEQYF. The CDR3 nucleotides are TGTGCCTGGAGTTTTAGCGGGGGGCTTCTCTACGAGCAGTACTTC.

V and J are TRBV5-5 and TRBJ1-2; D remains unclear. V lost 4 bases, J lost 0 bases, and 13 bases lay in between. The germline V gene has CDR1 SGHKS and CDR2 YYEKEE (reference sequence). CDR3 length: 15 residues. In nucleotides, the CDR3 is TGTGCCAGCAGCGGCGGACGCCCAGCTAACTATGGCTACACCTTC. Encoded protein: CASSGGRPANYGYTF. Variable domain in full (rest from reference TRBV5-5 and TRBJ1-2): DAGVTQSPTHLIKTRGQQVTLRCSPISGHKSVSWYQQVLGQGPQFIFQYYEKEERGRGNFPDRFSARQFPNYSSELNVNALLLGDSALYLCASSGGRPANYGYTFGSGTRLTVV.

This chain uses TRBV29-1 with TRBJ2-2, with 8 bases matching TRBD2. Germline V CDR1 and CDR2: SQVTM, ANQGSEA. J gave up 4 bases and V 4 bases, and 5 bases lay outside the gene matches. CDR3 length: 14 amino acids. The chain's CDR3 is CSVGGLDSTGELFF. Written as DNA, the CDR3 is TGCAGCGTTGGGGGACTAGATAGCACCGGGGAGCTGTTTTTT.

The genes are TRBV30 and TRBJ2-3; possibly TRBD2 for D (5 bases). The V gene lost 7 bases and the J gene lost 2 bases, with 13 bases spanning the gap. There are 13 residues in the CDR3. Germline V gene sequence: CDR1 GTSNPN, CDR2 SVGIG (reference sequence). For the CDR3, the DNA is TGTGCCTTGTCGGGGAGACTCACAGATACGCAGTATTTT. Encoded protein: CALSGRLTDTQYF.

The rearrangement links TRBV3-1 (or the pseudogene TRBV3-2) to TRBJ2-5, with 10 bases aligning to TRBD1. V lost 6 bases to trimming and J lost 3 bases; unmatched junction nucleotides: 4. Looked up from germline, CDR1 is LGHDT and CDR2 is YNNKEL (reference sequence). This CDR3 contains 14 residues. The chain's CDR3 is CASRPGQGKETQYF. As DNA, the CDR3 is TGTGCCAGCAGACCGGGACAGGGGAAAGAGACCCAGTACTTC.

This clone has just one count. The rearrangement joins TRBV5-1 to TRBJ2-2; no clear D. CDR1 and CDR2 from the germline V gene are SGHRS and YFSETQ. This CDR3 contains 14 residues. Trimming removed 6 bases from V and 0 bases from J, with 9 bases in between. CDR3 DNA: TGCGCCAGCATGGGGAACACGAACACCGGGGAGCTGTTTTTT. It encodes CASMGNTNTGELFF.

The genes are TRBV2 and TRBJ1-5; 7 bases are a match to TRBD1. After removal of 5 bases from V and 3 bases from J, the junction contained 10 bases not matched to a gene. Germline V gives CDR1 SNHLY, CDR2 FYNNEI. This CDR3 region has 16 residues. The CDR3 reads CASSRTSGGSNQPQHF. The CDR3 nucleotides read TGTGCCAGCAGTCGTACGTCAGGGGGATCCAATCAGCCCCAGCATTTT.